Listed below are T cell receptor beta chains from one sample, sequenced in a study of CD8+ T cells in alopecia areata. The assay was immunoSEQ multiplex PCR, and TCRdb's table has in-frame clones only and misses some. The data contain 200,000 or so clones, less than 45% of them singletons. The sample was CD4+ T cells sorted from blood, taken between weeks 36 and 40, from a patient treated with tofacitinib. These receptors came from a human donor with alopecia areata. CDR3s include the opening cysteine and the closing phenylalanine or tryptophan. The D gene is left open where the match is weak. Clone size is shown for a subset of rows, as once, few, many or a class of expanded clone.

v_gene	j_gene	abundance	d_gene	CDR3nt	CDR3aa
TRBV2	TRBJ2-5	.	.	TGTGCCAGCAGTATAGCGGAGCAGACCCAGTACTTC	CASSIAEQTQYF
TRBV30	TRBJ2-7	.	.	TGTGCCTGGACCCGGACTGCGTCCTACGAGCAGTACTTC	CAWTRTASYEQYF
TRBV29-1	TRBJ2-7	few	.	TGCAGCTTCGAGGACCAATACTACGAGCAGTACTTC	CSFEDQYYEQYF
TRBV5-1	TRBJ2-6	few	.	TGCGCCAGCAGTTACGTGGTAGCCAACGTCCTGACTTTC	CASSYVVANVLTF
TRBV5-1	TRBJ1-1	.	TRBD1	TGCGCCAGCAGCCCGGACAGGGGGGCCGCTGAAGCTTTCTTT	CASSPDRGAAEAFF
TRBV7-9	TRBJ2-1	.	TRBD1	TGTGCCAGCAGCGGACAGGGAAACGAGCAGTTCTTC	CASSGQGNEQFF
TRBV30	TRBJ1-1	few	.	TGTGCCTGGAGTTTGACGAACACTGAAGCTTTCTTT	CAWSLTNTEAFF
TRBV7-2	TRBJ2-1	few	TRBD2	TGTGCCAGCAGCTTAGTATCCCTAGCGGGCAATGAGCAGTTCTTC	CASSLVSLAGNEQFF
TRBV15	TRBJ2-7	.	TRBD2	TGTGCCACCAGCCACGCTGGACTAGCGGGAGGCTACGAGCAGTACTTC	CATSHAGLAGGYEQYF
TRBV30	TRBJ1-2	.	.	TGTGCCTGGATTCCGGGACATTCGGGCGGTGGCTACACCTTC	CAWIPGHSGGGYTF
TRBV6-5	TRBJ2-7	few	TRBD2	TGTGCCAGCAGCTCCCGGGGGGGTCCCTCCTACGAGCAGTACTTC	CASSSRGGPSYEQYF
TRBV7-9	TRBJ2-1	.	.	TGTGCCAGCAGCCGCAGGGTGAGTGCTGAGCAGTTCTTC	CASSRRVSAEQFF
TRBV30	TRBJ2-7	.	.	TGTGCCTTACGTGGGGGACTGGACTACGAGCAGTACTTC	CALRGGLDYEQYF
TRBV9	TRBJ2-6	few	.	TGTGCCAGCAGCAGGGGAAGCTCTGGGGCCAACGTCCTGACTTTC	CASSRGSSGANVLTF
TRBV30	TRBJ1-1	.	TRBD1	TGTGCCTGGGTACGACCGGACAGGCAGAACACTGAAGCTTTCTTT	CAWVRPDRQNTEAFF
TRBV28	TRBJ1-2	.	TRBD1	TGTGCCAGCAGTTTAACAGGGGAGGTCTATGGCTACACCTTC	CASSLTGEVYGYTF
TRBV11-3	TRBJ2-1	.	.	TGTGCCAGCAGCTTAGCTGGGACTCAGAACAATGAGCAGTTCTTC	CASSLAGTQNNEQFF
TRBV30	TRBJ2-3	.	TRBD2	TGTGCCTGGAGTAGGGGCTGGACTAGCGGGCAGAGCACAGATACGCAGTATTTT	CAWSRGWTSGQSTDTQYF
TRBV29-1	TRBJ1-1	.	.	TGCAGCGTTGAACCTGAGGGTCAGGTTGGGGGTACTCGGCCCCGCGAAGCTTTCTTT	CSVEPEGQVGGTRPREAFF
TRBV5-1	TRBJ2-1	.	.	TGCGCCAGCAGCAGGGACACCGACAATGAGCAGTTCTTC	CASSRDTDNEQFF
TRBV10-1	TRBJ2-3	.	TRBD2	TGCGCCAGCAGTGAGCGGACTAGCCGAGATACGCAGTATTTT	CASSERTSRDTQYF
TRBV2	TRBJ2-1	few	TRBD2	TGTGCCAGCAGGGCTAGCGGGGGCAATGAGCAGTTCTTC	CASRASGGNEQFF
TRBV18	TRBJ1-2	once	.	TGTGCCAGCTCACCGGCCGGGACGGCGAACTATGGCTACACCTTC	CASSPAGTANYGYTF
TRBV7-2	TRBJ2-3	.	TRBD2	TGTGCCAGCAGCACTAGCGGTATCCGCACAGATACGCAGTATTTT	CASSTSGIRTDTQYF
TRBV5-4	TRBJ1-5	.	.	TGTGCCAGCAGCTTAACACCGAATCAGCCCCAGCATTTT	CASSLTPNQPQHF
TRBV29-1	TRBJ2-7	few	.	TGCAGCGTTGCAAAAGACTACGAGCAGTACTTC	CSVAKDYEQYF
TRBV19	TRBJ2-7	many	TRBD1	TGTGCCAGTAGTGACAGGGGTGACGAGCAGTACTTC	CASSDRGDEQYF
TRBV6-5	TRBJ2-1	.	.	.	CASSILGPGEQFF
TRBV7-2	TRBJ1-2	.	.	TGTGCCAGCAGCCCGGAGGGGAACTATGGCTACACCTTC	CASSPEGNYGYTF
TRBV29-1	TRBJ1-4	.	.	TGCAGCGTTAGGGGATCGGCGGGCGAAAAACTGTTTTTT	CSVRGSAGEKLFF
TRBV4-2	TRBJ1-1	.	TRBD1	TGTGCCAGCAGCCAAAAGCTTAGACAGGGTGAAGCTTTCTTT	CASSQKLRQGEAFF
TRBV29-1	TRBJ1-5	.	.	TGCAGCGCGTGGGCGGGGAGCAATCAGCCCCAGCATTTT	CSAWAGSNQPQHF
TRBV7-9	TRBJ2-7	.	.	TGTGCCAGCAGCTACCGGGCCTCAGACAAGCAGTACTTC	CASSYRASDKQYF
TRBV30	TRBJ1-1	.	.	TGTGCCTGGAGTGGGCAAGCCGTAAACACTGAAGCTTTCTTT	CAWSGQAVNTEAFF
TRBV9	TRBJ2-7	.	.	TGTGCCAGCCCCCCCAGAACCTCAAGGGGCTCCTACGAGCAGTACTTC	CASPPRTSRGSYEQYF
TRBV7-2	TRBJ2-5	once	.	TGTGCCAGCAGCTTAGAGGGTTTGGAAGAGACCCAGTACTTC	CASSLEGLEETQYF
TRBV4-2	TRBJ1-1	.	.	TGTGCCAGCAGCCGTCCGACAGGCAACACTGAAGCTTTCTTT	CASSRPTGNTEAFF
TRBV9	TRBJ1-1	few	.	TGTGCCAGCAGCCCTCCAAGTTGGAACACTGAAGCTTTCTTT	CASSPPSWNTEAFF
TRBV30	TRBJ1-5	.	.	TGTGCCTGGAGTGTACAGGGTTATCAGCCCCAGCATTTT	CAWSVQGYQPQHF
TRBV29-1	TRBJ1-4	few	.	TGCAGCGTTGAAGGTGCAACTAATGAAAAACTGTTTTTT	CSVEGATNEKLFF
TRBV7-8	TRBJ2-7	few	TRBD1	TGTGCCAGCAGCCCCCGGACAGGGATTACCTACGAGCAGTACTTC	CASSPRTGITYEQYF
TRBV2	TRBJ2-2	.	.	TGTGCCAGCAGTGAAGAAGGGACCGGGGAGCTGTTTTTT	CASSEEGTGELFF
TRBV29-1	TRBJ1-1	few	TRBD1	TGCAGCGCCGCGGGACAGATGAACACTGAAGCTTTCTTT	CSAAGQMNTEAFF
TRBV5-4	TRBJ1-4	.	.	TGTGCCAGCAGCGTCCAGGGTGAAAAACTGTTTTTT	CASSVQGEKLFF
TRBV30	TRBJ1-1	few	.	TGTGCCTGGAGTGTACAGGGAGTCCCTGAAGCTTTCTTT	CAWSVQGVPEAFF
TRBV30	TRBJ2-3	few	.	TGTGCCTGGAGTCCTGGGGGGAACACAGATACGCAGTATTTT	CAWSPGGNTDTQYF
TRBV10-1	TRBJ2-3	.	.	TGCGCCAGCAGTGAGAAGGGGGGAGTCACAGATACGCAGTATTTT	CASSEKGGVTDTQYF
TRBV6-5	TRBJ2-3	many	.	TGTGCCAGCAGTCCCTCATGGGGGACAGATACGCAGTATTTT	CASSPSWGTDTQYF
TRBV30	TRBJ2-2	.	TRBD1	TGTGCCTGGACCGACCGGGACAGGCGATACACCGGGGAGCTGTTTTTT	CAWTDRDRRYTGELFF
TRBV28	TRBJ1-2	.	TRBD1	TGTGCCAGCAGACGTCCGGGACAGGGTCAAAGTTATGGCTACACCTTC	CASRRPGQGQSYGYTF
TRBV6-5	TRBJ2-3	many	.	TGTGCCAGCACTTTAGACCGCGCTAGGGCAGATACGCAGTATTTT	CASTLDRARADTQYF
TRBV2	TRBJ1-2	.	.	TGTGCCAGCAGATGGGTGGCTGACGGCTACACCTTC	CASRWVADGYTF
TRBV7-7	TRBJ2-2	many	.	TGTGCCAGCAGTCTTACCATCACCGGGGAGCTGTTTTTT	CASSLTITGELFF